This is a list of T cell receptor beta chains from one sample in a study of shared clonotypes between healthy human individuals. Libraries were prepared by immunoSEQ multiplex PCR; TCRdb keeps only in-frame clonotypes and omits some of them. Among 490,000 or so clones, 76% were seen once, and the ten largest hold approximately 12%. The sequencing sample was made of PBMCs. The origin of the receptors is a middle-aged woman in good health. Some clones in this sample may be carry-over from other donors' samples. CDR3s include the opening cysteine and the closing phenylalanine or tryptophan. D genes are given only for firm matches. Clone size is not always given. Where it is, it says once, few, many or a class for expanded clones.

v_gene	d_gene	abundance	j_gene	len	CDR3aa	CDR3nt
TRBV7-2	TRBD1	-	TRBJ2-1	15	CASSLAGTANNEQFF	TGTGCCAGCAGCTTAGCTGGGACAGCGAACAATGAGCAGTTCTTC
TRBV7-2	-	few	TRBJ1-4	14	CASSPPGHNEKLFF	TGTGCCAGCAGCCCCCCGGGACATAATGAAAAACTGTTTTTT
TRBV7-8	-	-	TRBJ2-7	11	CASSRRGEQYF	TGTGCCAGCAGCCGTAGGGGGGAGCAGTACTTC
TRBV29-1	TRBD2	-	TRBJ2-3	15	CSVDEREFRTDTQYF	TGCAGCGTTGACGAGCGGGAGTTTAGAACAGATACGCAGTATTTT
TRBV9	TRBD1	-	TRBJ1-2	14	CASSPGTGGRGYTF	TGTGCCAGCAGCCCAGGGACAGGGGGCCGAGGCTACACCTTC
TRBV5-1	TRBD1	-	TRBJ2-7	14	CASSLEDRGYEQYF	TGCGCCAGCAGCTTGGAGGACAGGGGCTACGAGCAGTACTTC
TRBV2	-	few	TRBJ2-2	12	CASSASGGEPFF	TGTGCCAGCAGTGCGAGTGGCGGGGAGCCGTTTTTT
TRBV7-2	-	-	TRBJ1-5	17	CASSITPARLPNQPQHF	TGTGCCAGCAGCATCACGCCGGCCCGCCTTCCTAATCAGCCCCAGCATTTT
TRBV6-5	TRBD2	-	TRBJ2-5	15	CASSGLAGFQETQYF	TGTGCCAGCAGCGGACTAGCGGGTTTCCAAGAGACCCAGTACTTC
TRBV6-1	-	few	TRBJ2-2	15	CASSDEVENTGELFF	TGTGCCAGCAGTGACGAAGTGGAAAACACCGGGGAGCTGTTTTTT
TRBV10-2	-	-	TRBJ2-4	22	CASSDTGIVGTVGGMGGNIQYF	TGCGCCAGCAGTGACACCGGAATTGTAGGGACAGTGGGGGGGATGGGTGGAAACATTCAGTACTTC
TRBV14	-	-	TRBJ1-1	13	CASSRQGYTEAFF	TGTGCCAGCAGCCGCCAGGGATATACTGAAGCTTTCTTT
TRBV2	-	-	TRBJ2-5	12	CATEGSDETQYF	TGTGCCACCGAAGGAAGCGACGAGACCCAGTACTTC
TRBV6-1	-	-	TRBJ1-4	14	CASSREGHGEKLFF	TGTGCCAGCAGCCGAGAAGGGCACGGGGAAAAACTGTTTTTT
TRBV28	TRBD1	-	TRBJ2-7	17	CASSPRGRAFISYEQYF	TGTGCCAGCAGTCCCAGGGGGCGCGCGTTTATCTCGTACGAGCAGTACTTC
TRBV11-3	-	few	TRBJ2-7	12	CASSSTYCEQYF	TGTGCCAGCAGCTCGACCTACTGCGAGCAGTACTTC
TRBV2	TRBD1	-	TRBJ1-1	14	CASSLTGMATEAFF	TGTGCCAGCTCCTTGACAGGGATGGCCACTGAAGCTTTCTTT
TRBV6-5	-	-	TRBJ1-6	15	CASSYAGTDNSPLHF	TGTGCCAGCAGTTACGCGGGGACTGATAATTCACCCCTCCACTTT
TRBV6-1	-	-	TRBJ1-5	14	CASSDRGGGQPQHF	TGTGCCAGCAGTGACAGGGGAGGAGGTCAGCCCCAGCATTTT
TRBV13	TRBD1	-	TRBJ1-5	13	CASSLVQGQPQHF	TGTGCCAGCAGCTTAGTACAGGGGCAGCCCCAGCATTTT
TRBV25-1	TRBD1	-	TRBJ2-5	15	CASSDPRTGQETQYF	TGTGCCAGCAGTGACCCCAGGACAGGTCAAGAGACCCAGTACTTC
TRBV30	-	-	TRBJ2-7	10	CAFAGFEQYF	TGTGCCTTTGCGGGGTTCGAGCAGTATTTC
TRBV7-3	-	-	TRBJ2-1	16	CASSPSGFQFYNEQFF	TGTGCCAGCAGCCCGAGCGGATTCCAATTCTACAATGAGCAGTTCTTC
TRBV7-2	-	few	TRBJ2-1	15	CASSFDGRAYNEQFF	TGTGCCAGCAGCTTTGACGGGAGAGCCTACAATGAGCAGTTCTTC
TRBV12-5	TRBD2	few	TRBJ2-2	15	CASSPGGGNTGELFF	TGTGCTAGTTCCCCGGGGGGAGGGAACACCGGGGAGCTGTTTTTT
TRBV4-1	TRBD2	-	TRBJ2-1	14	CASSQTGLSNEQFF	TGCGCCAGCAGCCAAACGGGACTAAGCAATGAGCAGTTCTTC
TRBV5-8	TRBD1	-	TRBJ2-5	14	CASSKLDRARTQYF	TGTGCCAGCAGCAAGCTGGACAGGGCCAGGACCCAGTACTTC
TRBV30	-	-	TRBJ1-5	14	CACKEGQGHQPQHF	TGTGCCTGCAAGGAGGGGCAGGGACATCAGCCCCAGCATTTT
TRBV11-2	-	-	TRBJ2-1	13	CASSPDTNNEQFF	TGTGCCAGCAGCCCGGACACTAACAATGAGCAGTTCTTC
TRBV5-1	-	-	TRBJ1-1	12	CASSLDRVRAFF	TGCGCCAGCAGCTTGGACAGGGTAAGAGCTTTCTTT
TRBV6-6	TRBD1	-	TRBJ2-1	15	CASRPTGGLSNEQFF	TGTGCCAGCAGACCTACAGGGGGCCTAAGCAATGAGCAGTTCTTC
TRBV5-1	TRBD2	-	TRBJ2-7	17	CASSLGPGLAGSYEQYF	TGCGCCAGCAGCTTGGGGCCCGGACTAGCGGGTTCCTACGAGCAGTACTTC
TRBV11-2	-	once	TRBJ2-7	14	CASSSGVGLYEQYF	TGTGCCAGCAGCTCCGGGGTGGGACTCTACGAGCAGTACTTC
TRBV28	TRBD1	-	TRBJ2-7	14	CASSSGQGAHEQYF	TGTGCCAGCAGTTCGGGGCAGGGGGCGCATGAGCAGTACTTC
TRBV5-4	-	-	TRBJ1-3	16	CASSLMGGLSGNTIYF	TGTGCCAGCAGCTTGATGGGGGGCCTCTCTGGAAACACCATATATTTT
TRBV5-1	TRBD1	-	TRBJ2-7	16	CASSSQPNRGENEQYF	TGCGCCAGCAGCTCACAACCTAACAGGGGGGAAAACGAGCAGTACTTC
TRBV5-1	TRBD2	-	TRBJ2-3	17	CASSPGLAGGRTDTQYF	TGCGCCAGCAGCCCGGGTTTAGCGGGAGGGAGGACAGATACGCAGTATTTT
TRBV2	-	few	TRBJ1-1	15	CASSEYQGRNTEAFF	TGTGCCAGCAGTGAATATCAGGGGCGGAACACTGAAGCTTTCTTT
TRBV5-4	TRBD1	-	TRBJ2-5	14	CASSPWDSRSTQYF	TGTGCCAGCAGCCCCTGGGACAGTCGTTCGACCCAGTACTTC
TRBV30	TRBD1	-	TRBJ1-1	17	CAWSVLFGYQGDAEAFF	TGTGCCTGGAGTGTACTTTTCGGATACCAGGGGGACGCTGAAGCTTTCTTT
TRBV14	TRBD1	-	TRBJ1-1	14	CASSHIPGQPAAFF	TGTGCCAGCAGCCATATTCCGGGACAGCCCGCGGCTTTCTTT
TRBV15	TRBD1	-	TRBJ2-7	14	CTTSRDRGSYEQYF	TGTACCACCAGCAGAGACAGGGGCTCCTACGAGCAGTACTTC
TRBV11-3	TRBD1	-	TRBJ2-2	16	CASSRQGATDTGELFF	TGTGCCAGCAGCCGACAGGGGGCGACTGACACCGGGGAGCTGTTTTTT
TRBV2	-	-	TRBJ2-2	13	CASKEGWAGELFF	TGTGCCAGCAAGGAGGGTTGGGCCGGGGAGCTGTTTTTT
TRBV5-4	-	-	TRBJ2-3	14	CASSSSLDTDTQYF	TGTGCCAGCAGCTCGAGCCTGGACACAGATACGCAGTATTTT
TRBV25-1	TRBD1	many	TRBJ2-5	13	CASSWDSQETQYF	TGTGCCAGCAGTTGGGACAGCCAAGAGACCCAGTACTTC
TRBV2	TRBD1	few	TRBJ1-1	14	CASRSGQGNTEAFF	TGTGCCAGCAGATCGGGACAGGGAAACACTGAAGCTTTCTTT
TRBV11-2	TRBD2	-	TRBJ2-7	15	CASRSKREGTYEQYF	TGTGCCAGCAGATCCAAGCGGGAGGGAACCTACGAGCAGTACTTC
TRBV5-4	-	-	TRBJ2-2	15	CASSDAGRNTGELFF	TGTGCCAGCAGCGACGCAGGTCGGAACACCGGGGAGCTGTTTTTT
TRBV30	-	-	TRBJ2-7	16	CAWTPASQTGRYEQYF	TGTGCCTGGACCCCAGCATCCCAAACAGGGAGGTACGAGCAGTACTTC
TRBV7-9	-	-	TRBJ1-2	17	CASSPISGSGANYGYTF	TGTGCCAGCAGCCCCATTAGCGGGTCGGGAGCTAACTATGGCTACACCTTC
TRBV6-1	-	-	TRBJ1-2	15	CASSEATSRVDGYTF	TGTGCCAGCAGTGAAGCAACCTCCAGGGTAGATGGCTACACCTTC
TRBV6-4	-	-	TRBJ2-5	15	CASSDSTPGEETQYF	TGTGCCAGCAGTGACTCGACGCCCGGGGAAGAGACCCAGTACTTC
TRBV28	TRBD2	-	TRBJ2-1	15	CASSTPSGTYNEQFF	TGTGCCAGCAGTACCCCTAGCGGGACCTACAATGAGCAGTTCTTC
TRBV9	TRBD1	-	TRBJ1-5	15	CASTYRDRVYQPQHF	TGTGCCAGCACCTACAGAGACAGGGTATATCAGCCCCAGCATTTT
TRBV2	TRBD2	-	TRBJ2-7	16	CASSDDGTTAPYEQYF	TGTGCCAGCAGTGACGATGGGACTACCGCGCCCTACGAGCAGTACTTC
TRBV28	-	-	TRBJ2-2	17	CASSLRSQGSGTGELFF	TGTGCCAGCAGTTTAAGGAGCCAGGGGTCGGGCACCGGGGAGCTGTTTTTT
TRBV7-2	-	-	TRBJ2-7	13	CASSLSGPREQYF	TGTGCCAGCAGCCTCAGCGGCCCCAGGGAGCAGTACTTC
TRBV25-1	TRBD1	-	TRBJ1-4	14	CASSEAGGHEKLFF	TGTGCCAGCAGTGAAGCAGGGGGTCATGAAAAACTGTTTTTT